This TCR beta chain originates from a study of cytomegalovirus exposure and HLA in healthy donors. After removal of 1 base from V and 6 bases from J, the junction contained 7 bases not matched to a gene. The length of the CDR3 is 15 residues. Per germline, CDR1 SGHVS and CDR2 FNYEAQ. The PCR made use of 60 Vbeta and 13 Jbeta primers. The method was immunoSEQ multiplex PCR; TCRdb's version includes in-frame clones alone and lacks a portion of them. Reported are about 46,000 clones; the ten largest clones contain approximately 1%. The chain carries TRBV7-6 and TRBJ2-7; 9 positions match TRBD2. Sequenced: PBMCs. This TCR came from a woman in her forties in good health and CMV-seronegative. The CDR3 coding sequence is TGTGCCAGCAGCTTAGAGCGGCGGGAGGGAAGCGAGCAGTACTTC. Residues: CASSLERREGSEQYF.